This TCR beta chain stems from a study of cytomegalovirus exposure and HLA in healthy donors. Trimming pared 0 bases from V and 4 bases from J, leaving 12 bases between. Per the germline V gene, CDR1 is GTSNPN and CDR2 is SVGIG (reference sequence). This CDR3 region has 14 residues. General study findings and limits: The majority of TCR sequences were rare, yet some public TCRs appeared in many donors.

A word on this clone: Its target is unknown.

Only in-frame clones appear in the TCRdb table, and some are missing; sequencing was by immunoSEQ multiplex PCR. The sample lists around 130,000 clones, around 85% occurring once. This rearrangement joins TRBV30 to TRBJ1-2, with D tentatively TRBD1 (6 bases). The sample taken for sequencing was PBMCs. This receptor was identified in a woman aged 25 to 45 in good health and CMV-seronegative. The chain's CDR3 is CAWSVAGAGYGYTF. DNA for the CDR3: TGTGCCTGGAGTGTCGCGGGGGCCGGCTATGGCTACACCTTC.